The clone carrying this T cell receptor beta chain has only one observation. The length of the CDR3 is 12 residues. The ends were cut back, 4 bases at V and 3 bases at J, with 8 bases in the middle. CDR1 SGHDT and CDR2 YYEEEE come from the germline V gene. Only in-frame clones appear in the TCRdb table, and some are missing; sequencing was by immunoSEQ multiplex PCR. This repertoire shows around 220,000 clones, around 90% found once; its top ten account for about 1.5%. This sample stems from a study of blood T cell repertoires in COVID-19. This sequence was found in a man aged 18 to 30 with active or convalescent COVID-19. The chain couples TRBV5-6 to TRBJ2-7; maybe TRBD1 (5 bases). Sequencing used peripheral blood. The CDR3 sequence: CASSRQGYEQYF. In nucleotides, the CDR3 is TGTGCCAGCAGCCGGCAGGGCTACGAGCAGTACTTC.